This TCR beta chain was sequenced during a study of blood T cell repertoires in COVID-19. Across the study: The United States, Italy and Spain were the sources of the acute and convalescent COVID-19 samples. T cells, B-cell-depleted T cells, or PBMCs provided the cDNA or gDNA that served as material.

The CDR3 has 15 residues. From germline, CDR1 is MGHRA and CDR2 YSYEKL. V lost 5 bases, J lost 5 bases, and 8 bases stayed unmatched. Sequenced by immunoSEQ multiplex PCR; TCRdb stores in-frame clones only, minus some. This sample has approximately 320,000 clones, with roughly 85% found just once. This TCR was sampled from a human donor in a cohort sampled during active COVID-19. The sequencing input was peripheral blood. The chain has TRBV4-1 and TRBJ1-4; TRBD1 matches at 7 bases. As DNA, the CDR3 is TGCGCCAGCAGCGGATCCGGGACAGAAAATGAAAAACTGTTTTTT. It is translated as CASSGSGTENEKLFF.